This T cell receptor (beta chain) was recovered during a study of shared clonotypes between healthy human individuals. Findings of the study overall: Naive subsets generally had larger estimated richness than memory subsets. Donor scarcity curtailed the genetic and exposure-history diversity represented herein.

Recent acute infections and vaccinations were absent in the healthy HIV-negative adult donors. The V and J ends lost 1 base and 5 bases respectively, with 9 bases between them. The CDR3 runs 13 residues. Per germline, CDR1 SGHDT and CDR2 YYEEEE. This clone has only a few counts. Its specificity is not known. Authors' data handling: Filtering differed, since immunoSEQ gave only junction sequences and no quality scores. Data came from immunoSEQ multiplex PCR; TCRdb stores just in-frame clones and leaves some out. That table gives V, J and clone size, and the DNA gave D and trimming. The table lists over 150,000 clones, about 66% of them singletons.

The sequencing input was memory CD4+ T cells sorted from blood. Documented subset: CD45RA-negative fraction. This receptor was obtained from a man younger than 40 in good health. The rearrangement joins TRBV5-6 to TRBJ1-2, with TRBD1 as a possible D gene (6 bases). CDR3 nucleotide sequence: TGTGCCAGCAGCTTGAACAGGGCGTATGGCTACACCTTC. The encoded protein is CASSLNRAYGYTF. The full variable domain, rest sourced from reference TRBV5-6 and TRBJ1-2, is DAGVTQSPTHLIKTRGQQVTLRCSPKSGHDTVSWYQQALGQGPQFIFQYYEEEERQRGNFPDRFSGHQFPNYSSELNVNALLLGDSALYLCASSLNRAYGYTFGSGTRLTVV.